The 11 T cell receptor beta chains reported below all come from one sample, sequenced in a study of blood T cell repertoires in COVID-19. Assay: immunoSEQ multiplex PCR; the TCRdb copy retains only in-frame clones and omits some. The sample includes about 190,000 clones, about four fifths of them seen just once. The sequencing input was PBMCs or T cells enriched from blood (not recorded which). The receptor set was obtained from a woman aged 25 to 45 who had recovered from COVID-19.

CDR3 amino acids: CAWSVSGNTIYF. CDR3 bases: TGTGCCTGGAGTGTATCAGGAAACACCATATATTTT. The V gene is TRBV30, the J gene TRBJ1-3; no reliable D call. Germline CDR1 GTSNPN, CDR2 SVGIG (reference sequence). V was shortened by 0 bases and J by 4 bases, with 4 bases between the two germline ends. The CDR3 spans 12 residues.

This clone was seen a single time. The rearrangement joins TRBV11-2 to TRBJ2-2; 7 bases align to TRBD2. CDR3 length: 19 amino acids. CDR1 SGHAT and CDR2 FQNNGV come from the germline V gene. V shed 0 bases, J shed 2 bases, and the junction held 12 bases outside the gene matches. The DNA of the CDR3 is TGTGCCAGCAGCTTAGATCTATGGGGGAGGGGAATAAACACCGGGGAGCTGTTTTTT. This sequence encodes CASSLDLWGRGINTGELFF.

The CDR3: CASSQDPGYSNQPQHF. CDR3 DNA: TGTGCCAGCAGCCAAGACCCAGGGTATAGCAATCAGCCCCAGCATTTT. The genes are TRBV3-1 (or the pseudogene TRBV3-2) and TRBJ1-5; TRBD1 is a possible D gene (5 bases). Trimming removed 0 bases from V and 0 bases from J, with 9 bases in between. CDR1 LGHDT and CDR2 YNNKEL come from the germline V gene (reference sequence). This CDR3 has 16 residues.

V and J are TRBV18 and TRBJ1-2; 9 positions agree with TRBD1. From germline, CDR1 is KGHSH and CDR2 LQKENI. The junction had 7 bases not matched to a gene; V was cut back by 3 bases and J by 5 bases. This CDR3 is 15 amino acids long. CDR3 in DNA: TGTGCCAGCTCACCTCGGACAGGGGAACGGTATGGCTACACCTTC. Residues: CASSPRTGERYGYTF.

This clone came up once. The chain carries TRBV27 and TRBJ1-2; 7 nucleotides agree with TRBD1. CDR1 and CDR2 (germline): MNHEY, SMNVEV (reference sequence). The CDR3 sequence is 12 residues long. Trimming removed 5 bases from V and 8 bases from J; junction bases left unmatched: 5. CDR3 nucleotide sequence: TGTGCCAGCAGTAGACAGGGTAACGGCTACACCTTC. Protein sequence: CASSRQGNGYTF.

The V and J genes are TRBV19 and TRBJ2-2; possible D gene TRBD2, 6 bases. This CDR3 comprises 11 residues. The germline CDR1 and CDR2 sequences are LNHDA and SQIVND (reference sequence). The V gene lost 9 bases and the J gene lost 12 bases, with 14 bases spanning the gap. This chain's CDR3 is CARPGGDKLFF. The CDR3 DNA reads TGTGCCAGGCCCGGGGGAGATAAGCTGTTTTTT.

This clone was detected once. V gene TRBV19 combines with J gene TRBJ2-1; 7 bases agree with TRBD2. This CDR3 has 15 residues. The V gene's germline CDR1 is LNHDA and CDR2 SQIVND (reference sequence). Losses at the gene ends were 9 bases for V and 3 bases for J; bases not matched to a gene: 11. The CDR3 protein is CASERGEAIYNEQFF. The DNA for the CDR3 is TGTGCCAGCGAACGGGGGGAGGCTATCTACAATGAGCAGTTCTTC.

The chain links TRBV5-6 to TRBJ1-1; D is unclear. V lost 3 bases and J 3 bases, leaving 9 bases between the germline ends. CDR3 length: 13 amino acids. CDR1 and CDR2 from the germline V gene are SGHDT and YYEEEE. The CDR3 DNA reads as TGTGCCAGCAGCTGGGAGACGCACACTGAAGCTTTCTTT. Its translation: CASSWETHTEAFF. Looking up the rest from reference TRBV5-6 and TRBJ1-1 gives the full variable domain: DAGVTQSPTHLIKTRGQQVTLRCSPKSGHDTVSWYQQALGQGPQFIFQYYEEEERQRGNFPDRFSGHQFPNYSSELNVNALLLGDSALYLCASSWETHTEAFFGQGTRLTVV.

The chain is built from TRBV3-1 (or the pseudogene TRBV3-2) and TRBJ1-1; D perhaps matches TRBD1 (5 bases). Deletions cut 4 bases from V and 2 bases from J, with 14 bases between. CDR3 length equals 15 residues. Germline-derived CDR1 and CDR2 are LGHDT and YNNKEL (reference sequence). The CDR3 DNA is TGTGCCAGCAGCCCCCGAAACGGGGGAAACACTGAAGCTTTCTTT. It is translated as CASSPRNGGNTEAFF.

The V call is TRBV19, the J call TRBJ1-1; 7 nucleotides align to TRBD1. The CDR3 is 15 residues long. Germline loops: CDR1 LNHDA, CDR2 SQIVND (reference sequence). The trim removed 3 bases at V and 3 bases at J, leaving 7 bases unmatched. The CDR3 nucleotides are TGTGCCAGTAGTATCAGGGCAGGGGGAGACACTGAAGCTTTCTTT. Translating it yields CASSIRAGGDTEAFF.

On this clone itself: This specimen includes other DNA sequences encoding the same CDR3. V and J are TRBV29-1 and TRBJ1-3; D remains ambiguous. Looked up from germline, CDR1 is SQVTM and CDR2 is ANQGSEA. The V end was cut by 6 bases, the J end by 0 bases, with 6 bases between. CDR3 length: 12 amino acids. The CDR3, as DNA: TGCAGCGTGGGGAGCTCTGGAAACACCATATATTTT. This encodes CSVGSSGNTIYF.